The present TCR beta chain was sequenced within a study of cytomegalovirus exposure and HLA in healthy donors. Regarding the study as a whole: Specificity of a few CMV-associated chains for CMV antigens was verified in vitro. It was only CMV serostatus that was available as immune exposure information. Data from an earlier analysis indicated that most TCR beta V segments were productive either about 90% or about 30% of the time. Later analysis suggested most CMV-associated TCR beta chains were HLA-restricted.

CDR3 length: 15 amino acids. Per the germline V gene, CDR1 is SEHNR and CDR2 is FQNEAQ (reference sequence). Researchers ran the PCR with 60 Vbeta and 13 Jbeta primers. The data were produced by immunoSEQ multiplex PCR, yet TCRdb's version contains in-frame clones alone and is incomplete. The sample records around 180,000 clones, about 85% being singletons. For this clone: Its matching antigen is unknown. The junction and the germline gene differ at one end; a read error may be behind it.

The rearrangement joins TRBV7-9 to TRBJ1-2; 7 bases match TRBD1. This sequence originates from a boy under 10 years old in good health and CMV-seronegative. Sequenced: PBMCs. The CDR3 loop reads CSSSLEGSGGYGYTF. In DNA, the CDR3 is TGTTCCAGCAGCTTAGAAGGGTCAGGGGGCTATGGCTACACCTTC. Together with reference TRBV7-9 and TRBJ1-2, the CDR3 gives the full variable domain: DTGVSQNPRHKITKRGQNVTFRCDPISEHNRLYWYRQTLGQGPEFLTYFQNEAQLEKSRLLSDRFSAERPKGSFSTLEIQRTEQGDSAMYLCSSSLEGSGGYGYTFGSGTRLTVV.